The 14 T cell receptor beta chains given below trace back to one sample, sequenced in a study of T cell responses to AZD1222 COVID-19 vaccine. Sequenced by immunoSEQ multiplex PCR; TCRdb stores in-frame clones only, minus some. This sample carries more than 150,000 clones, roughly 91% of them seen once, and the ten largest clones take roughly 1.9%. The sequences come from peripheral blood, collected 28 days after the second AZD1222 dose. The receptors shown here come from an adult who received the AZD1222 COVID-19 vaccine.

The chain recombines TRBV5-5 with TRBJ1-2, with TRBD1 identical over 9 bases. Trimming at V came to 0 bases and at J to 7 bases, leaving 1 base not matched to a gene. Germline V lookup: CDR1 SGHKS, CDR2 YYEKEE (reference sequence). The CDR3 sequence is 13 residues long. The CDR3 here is CASSLDRGPGYTF. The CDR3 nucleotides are TGTGCCAGCAGCTTGGACAGGGGGCCTGGCTACACCTTC.

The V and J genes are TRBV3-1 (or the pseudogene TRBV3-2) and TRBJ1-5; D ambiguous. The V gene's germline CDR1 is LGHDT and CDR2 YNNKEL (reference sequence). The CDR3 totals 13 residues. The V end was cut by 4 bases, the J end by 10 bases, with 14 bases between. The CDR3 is CASSPNPSSPQHF. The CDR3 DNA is TGTGCCAGCAGCCCGAACCCCTCCAGCCCCCAGCATTTT.

In DNA form, the CDR3 reads TGTGCCAGTATCAACCCAGGGGGGACTAACTATGGCTACACCTTC. It encodes CASINPGGTNYGYTF. The chain couples TRBV19 to TRBJ1-2, with TRBD1 matching over 7 bases. The length of the CDR3 is 15 residues. Trimming took 7 bases from V and 0 from J; bases not matched to a gene: 8. CDR1 is LNHDA and CDR2 is SQIVND in the germline V gene (reference sequence). The full variable domain, completed using reference TRBV19 and TRBJ1-2, is DGGITQSPKYLFRKEGQNVTLSCEQNLNHDAMYWYRQDPGQGLRLIYYSQIVNDFQKGDIAEGYSVSREKKESFPLTVTSAQKNPTAFYLCASINPGGTNYGYTFGSGTRLTVV.

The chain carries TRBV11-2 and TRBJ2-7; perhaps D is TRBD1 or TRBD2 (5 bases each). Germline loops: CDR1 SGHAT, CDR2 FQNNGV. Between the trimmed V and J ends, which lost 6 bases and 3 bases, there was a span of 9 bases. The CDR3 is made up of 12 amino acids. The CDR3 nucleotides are TGTGCCAGCAGTAGGGACCGCTACGAGCAGTACTTC. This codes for CASSRDRYEQYF.

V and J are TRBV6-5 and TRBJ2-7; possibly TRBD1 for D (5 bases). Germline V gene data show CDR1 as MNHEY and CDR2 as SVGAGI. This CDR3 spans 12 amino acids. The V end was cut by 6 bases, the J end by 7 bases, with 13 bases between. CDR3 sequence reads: CASRRQLWEQYF. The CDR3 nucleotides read TGTGCCAGCAGGCGACAGCTCTGGGAGCAGTACTTC.

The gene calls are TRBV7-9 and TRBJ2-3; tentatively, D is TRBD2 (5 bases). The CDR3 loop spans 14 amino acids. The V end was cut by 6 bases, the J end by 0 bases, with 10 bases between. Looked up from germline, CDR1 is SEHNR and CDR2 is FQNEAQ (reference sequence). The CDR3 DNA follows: TGTGCCAGCAGGGCACCGGGGAGCACAGATACGCAGTATTTT. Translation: CASRAPGSTDTQYF. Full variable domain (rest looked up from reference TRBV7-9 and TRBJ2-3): DTGVSQNPRHKITKRGQNVTFRCDPISEHNRLYWYRQTLGQGPEFLTYFQNEAQLEKSRLLSDRFSAERPKGSFSTLEIQRTEQGDSAMYLCASRAPGSTDTQYFGPGTRLTVL.

CDR3: CASSALRTQTNNSPLHF. For the CDR3, the DNA is TGTGCCAGCAGTGCCCTACGGACTCAAACAAATAATTCACCCCTCCACTTT. J is TRBJ1-6 and V is TRBV6-1; no clear D. There are 17 residues in the CDR3. The V gene lost 4 bases and the J gene lost 5 bases, with 18 bases spanning the gap. Germline V gene sequence: CDR1 MNHNS, CDR2 SASEGT.

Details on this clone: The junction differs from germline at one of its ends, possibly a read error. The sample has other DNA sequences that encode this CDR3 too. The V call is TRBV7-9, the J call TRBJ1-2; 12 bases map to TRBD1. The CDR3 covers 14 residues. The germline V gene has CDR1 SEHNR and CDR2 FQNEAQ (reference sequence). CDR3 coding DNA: TGTGCCAGCAGCACAAGGGACAGGGGGCGCGGCTACACTTTC. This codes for CASSTRDRGRGYTF.

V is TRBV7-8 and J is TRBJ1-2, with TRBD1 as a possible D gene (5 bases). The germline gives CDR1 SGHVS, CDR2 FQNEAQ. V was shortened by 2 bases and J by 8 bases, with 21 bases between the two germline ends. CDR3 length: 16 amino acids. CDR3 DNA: TGTGCCAGCAGCTTAAAGAGGGGCAAGCATATAGGAGGCTACACCTTC. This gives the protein CASSLKRGKHIGGYTF.

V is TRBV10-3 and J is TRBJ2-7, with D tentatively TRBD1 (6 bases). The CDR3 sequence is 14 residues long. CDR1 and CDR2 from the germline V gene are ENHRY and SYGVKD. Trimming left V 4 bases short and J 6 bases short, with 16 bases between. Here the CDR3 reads CAISAGPGEGEQYF. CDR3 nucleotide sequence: TGTGCCATCAGTGCGGGTCCAGGGGAAGGCGAGCAGTACTTC.

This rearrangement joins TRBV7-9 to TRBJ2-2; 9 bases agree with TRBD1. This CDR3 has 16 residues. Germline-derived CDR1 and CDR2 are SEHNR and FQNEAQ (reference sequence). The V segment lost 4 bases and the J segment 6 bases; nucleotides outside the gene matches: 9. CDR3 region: CASSSQTGTGSGELFF. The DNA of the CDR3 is TGTGCCAGCAGCTCCCAAACCGGGACAGGGTCCGGGGAGCTGTTTTTT.

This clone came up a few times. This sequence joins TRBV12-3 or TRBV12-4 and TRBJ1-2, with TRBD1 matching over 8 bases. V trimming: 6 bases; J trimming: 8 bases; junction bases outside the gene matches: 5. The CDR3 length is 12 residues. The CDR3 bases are TGTGCCAGCAGCTCGGACAGGGTGGGCTACACCTTC. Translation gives CASSSDRVGYTF.

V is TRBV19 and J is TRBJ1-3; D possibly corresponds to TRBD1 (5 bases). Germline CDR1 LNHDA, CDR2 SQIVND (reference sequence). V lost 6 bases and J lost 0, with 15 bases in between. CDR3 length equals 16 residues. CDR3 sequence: CASSEGPVLSGNTIYF. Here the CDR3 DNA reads TGTGCCAGTAGCGAGGGACCGGTCCTCTCTGGAAACACCATATATTTT. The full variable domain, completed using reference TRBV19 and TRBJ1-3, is DGGITQSPKYLFRKEGQNVTLSCEQNLNHDAMYWYRQDPGQGLRLIYYSQIVNDFQKGDIAEGYSVSREKKESFPLTVTSAQKNPTAFYLCASSEGPVLSGNTIYFGEGSWLTVV.

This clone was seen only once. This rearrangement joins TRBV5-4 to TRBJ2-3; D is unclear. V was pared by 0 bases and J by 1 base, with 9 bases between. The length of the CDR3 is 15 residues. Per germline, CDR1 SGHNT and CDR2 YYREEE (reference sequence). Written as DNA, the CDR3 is TGTGCCAGCAGCTTGGCCACCAAACGCACAGATACGCAGTATTTT. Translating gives CASSLATKRTDTQYF. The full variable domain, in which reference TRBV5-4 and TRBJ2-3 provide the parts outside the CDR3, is ETGVTQSPTHLIKTRGQQVTLRCSSQSGHNTVSWYQQALGQGPQFIFQYYREEENGRGNFPPRFSGLQFPNYSSELNVNALELDDSALYLCASSLATKRTDTQYFGPGTRLTVL.